Reported below is one T cell receptor (beta chain). The antigen is undetermined. Profiling relied on immunoSEQ multiplex PCR, and the TCRdb table lists in-frame clones only, not all of them. The table shows about 84,000 clones, with approximately 91% occurring only once. This sample stems from a study of cytomegalovirus exposure and HLA in healthy donors. Study findings and constraints: CMV antigen specificity was confirmed in vitro for a few CMV-associated chains.

What was sequenced was PBMCs. This receptor was taken from a man aged 25 to 40 in good health and CMV-seronegative.

The CDR3 DNA follows: TGTGCCATCAGTGAATTCGGACAGGGGGCAAATGAGCAGTTCTTC. Amino acids: CAISEFGQGANEQFF. V gene TRBV10-3 combines with J gene TRBJ2-1; TRBD1 matches at 11 bases. The CDR3 sequence is 15 residues long. Trimming cost V 3 bases and J 7 bases; bases outside gene matches: 5. Germline V gene data show CDR1 as ENHRY and CDR2 as SYGVKD.